One and the same sample provided the 7 T cell receptor beta chains below, sequenced in a study of blood T cell repertoires in COVID-19. Sequencing was performed with immunoSEQ multiplex PCR; in TCRdb, only in-frame clones are kept and a portion is missing. Of roughly 230,000 clones listed, approximately 85% are singletons. Sequencing used peripheral blood. The receptors here all came from a man aged 35 to 55 with acute or convalescent COVID-19.

The chain joins TRBV7-8 to TRBJ1-1; D unresolved. The length of the CDR3 is 11 residues. Germline values: CDR1 SGHVS, CDR2 FQNEAQ. V lost 5 bases and J 13 bases, leaving 14 bases between the germline ends. Written as DNA, the CDR3 is TGTGCCAGCAGCCTCAACTCCAACAGTTTCTTT. Translation: CASSLNSNSFF. The full variable domain, completed using reference TRBV7-8 and TRBJ1-1, is GAGVSQSPRYKVAKRGQDVALRCDPISGHVSLFWYQQALGQGPEFLTYFQNEAQLDKSGLPSDRFFAERPEGSVSTLKIQRTQQEDSAVYLCASSLNSNSFFGQGTRLTVV.

This sequence joins TRBV5-5 and TRBJ2-7; 8 positions agree with TRBD2. This CDR3 has 17 amino acids. The germline CDR1 and CDR2 sequences are SGHKS and YYEKEE (reference sequence). The ends lost 4 bases at V and 0 bases at J; junction bases unmatched: 12. Here the CDR3 reads CASSPRPGLAVSYEQYF. Written as DNA, the CDR3 is TGTGCCAGCAGCCCCAGACCAGGACTAGCAGTCTCCTACGAGCAGTACTTC. Full variable domain (remainder filled in from reference TRBV5-5 and TRBJ2-7): DAGVTQSPTHLIKTRGQQVTLRCSPISGHKSVSWYQQVLGQGPQFIFQYYEKEERGRGNFPDRFSARQFPNYSSELNVNALLLGDSALYLCASSPRPGLAVSYEQYFGPGTRLTVT.

The chain carries TRBV30 and TRBJ1-2; D gene ambiguous. Germline CDR1 GTSNPN, CDR2 SVGIG (reference sequence). V lost 1 base and J 6 bases, leaving 9 bases between the germline ends. The length of the CDR3 is 12 residues. The DNA for the CDR3 is TGTGCCTGGAGTGGAGACGGAGATGGCTACACCTTC. This translates into CAWSGDGDGYTF.

The rearrangement links TRBV9 to TRBJ2-3; 13 nucleotides match TRBD2. This CDR3 comprises 15 residues. With V trimmed by 3 bases and J by 7 bases, 5 bases remained unmatched. Per germline, CDR1 SGDLS and CDR2 YYNGEE. DNA of the CDR3: TGTGCCAGCAGCGCTCTGACTAGCGGGGGGAATACGCAGTATTTT. This translates into CASSALTSGGNTQYF. The variable domain in full, completed from reference TRBV9 and TRBJ2-3, reads DSGVTQTPKHLITATGQRVTLRCSPRSGDLSVYWYQQSLDQGLQFLIQYYNGEERAKGNILERFSAQQFPDLHSELNLSSLELGDSALYFCASSALTSGGNTQYFGPGTRLTVL.

The genes are TRBV25-1 and TRBJ1-2; perhaps TRBD1 as D (6 bases). Trimming removed 3 bases at V and 4 bases at J, with 12 bases between. The germline CDR1 and CDR2 sequences are MGHDK and SYGVNS. The CDR3 has 14 residues. CDR3 in amino acids: CASSDWGGGYGYTF. The CDR3 DNA sequence: TGTGCCAGCAGTGATTGGGGGGGCGGCTATGGCTACACCTTC.

This chain uses TRBV29-1 with TRBJ2-1, with D possibly being TRBD2 (7 bases). The CDR3 totals 14 residues. The germline gives CDR1 SQVTM, CDR2 ANQGSEA. Trimming took off 5 bases at V and 8 bases at J, with 19 bases between the two ends. This CDR3 reads CSVRTGGIWDEQFF. The CDR3 DNA reads as TGCAGCGTTAGAACGGGGGGCATCTGGGATGAGCAGTTCTTC.

The chain combines TRBV30 with TRBJ2-3; D remains unclear. The CDR3 has 13 residues. Germline V gene data show CDR1 as GTSNPN and CDR2 as SVGIG (reference sequence). Deletions cut 2 bases from V and 2 bases from J, with 8 bases between. The CDR3 DNA sequence: TGTGCCTGGAGTCAGGTTTCCACAGATACGCAGTATTTT. This codes for CAWSQVSTDTQYF. The full variable domain, its missing parts supplied by reference TRBV30 and TRBJ2-3, is SQTIHQWPATLVQPVGSPLSLECTVEGTSNPNLYWYRQAAGRGLQLLFYSVGIGQISSEVPQNLSASRPQDRQFILSSKKLLLSDSGFYLCAWSQVSTDTQYFGPGTRLTVL.